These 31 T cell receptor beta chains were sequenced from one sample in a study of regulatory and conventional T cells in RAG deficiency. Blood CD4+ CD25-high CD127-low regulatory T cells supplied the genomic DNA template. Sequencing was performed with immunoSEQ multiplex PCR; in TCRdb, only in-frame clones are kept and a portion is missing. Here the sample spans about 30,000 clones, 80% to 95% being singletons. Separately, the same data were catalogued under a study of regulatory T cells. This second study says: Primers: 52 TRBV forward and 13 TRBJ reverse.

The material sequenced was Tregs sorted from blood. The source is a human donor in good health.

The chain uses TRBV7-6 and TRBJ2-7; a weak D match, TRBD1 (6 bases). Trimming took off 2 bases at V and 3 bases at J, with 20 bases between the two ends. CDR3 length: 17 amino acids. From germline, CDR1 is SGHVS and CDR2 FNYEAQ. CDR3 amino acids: CASSLRVGQNIFYEQYF. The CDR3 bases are TGTGCCAGCAGCTTACGGGTCGGACAGAACATATTCTACGAGCAGTACTTC.

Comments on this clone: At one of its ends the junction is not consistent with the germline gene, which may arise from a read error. The CDR3 loop reads CASSSGWGNSPLHF. The CDR3 nucleotides read TGTGCCAGTAGTTCAGGGTGGGGTAATTCACCCCTCCACTTT. The gene calls are TRBV6-5 and TRBJ1-6, with D possibly matching TRBD1 (5 bases). Per germline, CDR1 MNHEY and CDR2 SVGAGI. The CDR3 is made up of 14 amino acids.

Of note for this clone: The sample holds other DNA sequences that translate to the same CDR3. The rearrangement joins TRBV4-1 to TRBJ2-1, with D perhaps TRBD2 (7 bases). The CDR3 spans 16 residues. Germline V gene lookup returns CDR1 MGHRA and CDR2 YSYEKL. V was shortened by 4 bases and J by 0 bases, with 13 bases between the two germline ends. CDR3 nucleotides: TGCGCCAGCAGCCGCCACGCGGGGGCCTCCTACAATGAGCAGTTCTTC. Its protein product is CASSRHAGASYNEQFF.

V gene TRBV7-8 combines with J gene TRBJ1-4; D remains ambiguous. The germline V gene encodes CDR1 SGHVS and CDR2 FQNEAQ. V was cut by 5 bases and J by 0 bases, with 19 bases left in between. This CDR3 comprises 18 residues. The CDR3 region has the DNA TGTGCCAGCAGCGTACACGCTCCCCACGCCGCAACTAATGAAAAACTGTTTTTT. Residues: CASSVHAPHAATNEKLFF.

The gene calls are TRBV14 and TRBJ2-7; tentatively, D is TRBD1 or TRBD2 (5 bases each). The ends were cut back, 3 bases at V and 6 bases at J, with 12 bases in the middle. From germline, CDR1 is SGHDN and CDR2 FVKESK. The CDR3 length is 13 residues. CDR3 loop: CASSQGLRGEQYF. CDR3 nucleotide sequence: TGTGCCAGCAGCCAGGGCCTGAGGGGCGAGCAGTACTTC.

CDR3 protein: CATGRLAGNTDTQYF. For the CDR3, the DNA is TGTGCCACCGGACGACTAGCGGGAAACACAGATACGCAGTATTTT. The rearrangement uses TRBV2 and TRBJ2-3, with 11 bases fitting TRBD2. Losses at the gene ends were 10 bases for V and 2 bases for J; bases not matched to a gene: 8. The CDR3 runs 15 residues. From germline, CDR1 is SNHLY and CDR2 FYNNEI.

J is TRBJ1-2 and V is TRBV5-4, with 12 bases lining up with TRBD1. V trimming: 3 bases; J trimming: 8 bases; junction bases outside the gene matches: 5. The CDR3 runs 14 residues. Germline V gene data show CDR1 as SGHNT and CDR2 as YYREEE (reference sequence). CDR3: CASSWDRGLGGYTF. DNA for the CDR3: TGTGCCAGCAGCTGGGACAGGGGGCTTGGGGGCTACACCTTC.

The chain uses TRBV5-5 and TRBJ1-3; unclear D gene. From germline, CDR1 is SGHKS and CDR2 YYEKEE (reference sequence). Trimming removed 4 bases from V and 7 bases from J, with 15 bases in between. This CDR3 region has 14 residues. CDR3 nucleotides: TGTGCCAGCAGCCTGGGGAGCCTTGGGAACACCATATATTTT. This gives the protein CASSLGSLGNTIYF.

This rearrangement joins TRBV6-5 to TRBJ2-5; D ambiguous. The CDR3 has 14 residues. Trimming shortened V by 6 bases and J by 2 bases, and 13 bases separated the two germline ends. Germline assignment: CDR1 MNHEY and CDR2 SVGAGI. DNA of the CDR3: TGTGCCAGCAGCCGAAGGGCGGAACAAGAGACCCAGTACTTC. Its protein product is CASSRRAEQETQYF.

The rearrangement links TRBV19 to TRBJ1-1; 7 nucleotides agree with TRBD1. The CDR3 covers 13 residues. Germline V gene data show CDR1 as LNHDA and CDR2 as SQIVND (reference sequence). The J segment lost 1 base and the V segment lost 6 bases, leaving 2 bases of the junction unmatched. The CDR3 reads CASRDRWNTEAFF. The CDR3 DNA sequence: TGTGCCAGTAGGGACAGGTGGAACACTGAAGCTTTCTTT.

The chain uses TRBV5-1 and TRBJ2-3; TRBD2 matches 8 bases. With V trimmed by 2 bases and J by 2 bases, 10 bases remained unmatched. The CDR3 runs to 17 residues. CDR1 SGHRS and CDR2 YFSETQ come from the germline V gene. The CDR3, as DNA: TGCGCCAGCAGCTTCAGAGCACTAGCGGTGAACACAGATACGCAGTATTTT. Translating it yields CASSFRALAVNTDTQYF. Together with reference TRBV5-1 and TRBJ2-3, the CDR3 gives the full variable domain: KAGVTQTPRYLIKTRGQQVTLSCSPISGHRSVSWYQQTPGQGLQFLFEYFSETQRNKGNFPGRFSGRQFSNSRSEMNVSTLELGDSALYLCASSFRALAVNTDTQYFGPGTRLTVL.

CDR3 in DNA: TGTGCCAGCAGCTCCCGGGGGGGACCGAACACTGAAGCTTTCTTT. Residues: CASSSRGGPNTEAFF. J is TRBJ1-1 and V is TRBV11-2; weak D call: TRBD1 (5 bases). V lost 4 bases and J lost 1, with 13 bases in between. This CDR3 spans 15 amino acids. Germline V lookup: CDR1 SGHAT, CDR2 FQNNGV.

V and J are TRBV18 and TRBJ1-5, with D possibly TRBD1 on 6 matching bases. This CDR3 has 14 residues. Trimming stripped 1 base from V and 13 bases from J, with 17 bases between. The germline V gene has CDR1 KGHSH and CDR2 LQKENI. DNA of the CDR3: TGTGCCAGCTCACCACATGGCAGACAGGATTCGCAGCATTTT. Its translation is CASSPHGRQDSQHF. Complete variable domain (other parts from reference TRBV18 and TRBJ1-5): NAGVMQNPRHLVRRRGQEARLRCSPMKGHSHVYWYRQLPEEGLKFMVYLQKENIIDESGMPKERFSAEFPKEGPSILRIQQVVRGDSAAYFCASSPHGRQDSQHFGDGTRLSIL.

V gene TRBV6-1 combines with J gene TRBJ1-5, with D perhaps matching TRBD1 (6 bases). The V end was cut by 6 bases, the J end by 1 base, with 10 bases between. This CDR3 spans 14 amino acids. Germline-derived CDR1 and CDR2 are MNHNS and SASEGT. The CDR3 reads CASRVTGSNQPQHF. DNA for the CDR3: TGTGCCAGCAGGGTTACAGGGAGCAATCAGCCCCAGCATTTT.

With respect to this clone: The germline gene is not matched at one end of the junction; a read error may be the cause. The DNA for the CDR3 is TGTGCCAGCACCTTAGCGGGGCGGTGGGGTAGTCCAAACTTC. Translated, it gives CASTLAGRWGSPNF. The V and J genes are TRBV28 and TRBJ2-5, with 8 bases aligning to TRBD2. The CDR3 spans 14 residues. Germline assignment: CDR1 MDHEN and CDR2 SYDVKM.

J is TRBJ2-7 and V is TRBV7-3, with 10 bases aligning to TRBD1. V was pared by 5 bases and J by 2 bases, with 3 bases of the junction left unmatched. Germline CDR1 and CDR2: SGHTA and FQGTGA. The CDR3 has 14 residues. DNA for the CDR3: TGTGCCAGCAGCCCCGGACAGGGGGCCTACGAGCAGTACTTC. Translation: CASSPGQGAYEQYF.

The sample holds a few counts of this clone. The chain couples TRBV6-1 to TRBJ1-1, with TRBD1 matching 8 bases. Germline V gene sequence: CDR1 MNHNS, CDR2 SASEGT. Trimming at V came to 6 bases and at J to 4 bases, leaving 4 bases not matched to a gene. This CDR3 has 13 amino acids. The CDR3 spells CASRDRVFTEAFF. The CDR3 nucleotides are TGTGCCAGCAGGGACAGGGTTTTCACTGAAGCTTTCTTT.

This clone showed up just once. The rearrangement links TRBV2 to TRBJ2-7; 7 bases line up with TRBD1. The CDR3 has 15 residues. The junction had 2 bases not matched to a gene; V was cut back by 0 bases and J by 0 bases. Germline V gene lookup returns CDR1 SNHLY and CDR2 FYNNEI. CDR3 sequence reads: CASSEASGGSYEQYF. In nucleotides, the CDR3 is TGTGCCAGCAGTGAAGCATCAGGGGGCTCCTACGAGCAGTACTTC.

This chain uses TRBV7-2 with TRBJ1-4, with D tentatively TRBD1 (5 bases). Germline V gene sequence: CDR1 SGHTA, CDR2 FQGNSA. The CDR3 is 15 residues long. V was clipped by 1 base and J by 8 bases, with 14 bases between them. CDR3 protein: CASSLGVRVGEKLFF. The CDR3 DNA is TGTGCCAGCAGCTTAGGTGTCAGGGTCGGGGAAAAACTGTTTTTT. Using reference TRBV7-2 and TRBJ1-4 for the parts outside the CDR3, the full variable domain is GAGVSQSPSNKVTEKGKDVELRCDPISGHTALYWYRQSLGQGLEFLIYFQGNSAPDKSGLPSDRFSAERTGGSVSTLTIQRTQQEDSAVYLCASSLGVRVGEKLFFGSGTQLSVL.

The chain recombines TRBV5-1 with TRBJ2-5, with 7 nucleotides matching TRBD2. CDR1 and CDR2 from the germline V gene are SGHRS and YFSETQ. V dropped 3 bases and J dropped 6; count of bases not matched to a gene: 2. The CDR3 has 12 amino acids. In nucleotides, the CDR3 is TGCGCCAGCAGCTCCGGGGGGAAGACCCAGTACTTC. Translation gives CASSSGGKTQYF.

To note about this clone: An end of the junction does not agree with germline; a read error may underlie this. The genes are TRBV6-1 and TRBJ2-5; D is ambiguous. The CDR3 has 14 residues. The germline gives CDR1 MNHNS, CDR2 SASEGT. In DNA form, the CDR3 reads TGTGCCAGCAGCGAAGATAGGTACATTGGGACCCAGTACTTC. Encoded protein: CASSEDRYIGTQYF.

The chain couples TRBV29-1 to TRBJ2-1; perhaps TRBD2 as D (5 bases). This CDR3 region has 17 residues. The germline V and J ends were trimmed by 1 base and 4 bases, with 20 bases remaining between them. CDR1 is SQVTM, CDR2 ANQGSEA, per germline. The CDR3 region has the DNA TGCAGCGTTGAAGGATATGTTGGGAGCTCCTATTACAATGAGCAGTTCTTC. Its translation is CSVEGYVGSSYYNEQFF.

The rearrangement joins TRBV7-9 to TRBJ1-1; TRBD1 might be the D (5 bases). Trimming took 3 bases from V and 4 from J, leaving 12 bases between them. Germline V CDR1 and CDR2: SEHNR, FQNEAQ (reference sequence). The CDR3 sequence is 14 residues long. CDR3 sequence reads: CASSFSAGLTEAFF. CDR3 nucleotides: TGTGCCAGCAGCTTCTCGGCAGGGCTCACTGAAGCTTTCTTT.

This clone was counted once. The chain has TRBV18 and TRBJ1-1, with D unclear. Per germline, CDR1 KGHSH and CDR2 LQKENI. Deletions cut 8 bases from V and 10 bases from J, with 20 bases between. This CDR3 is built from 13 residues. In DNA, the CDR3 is TGTGCCAGCACCCACAGCGGGGTAAACGGAGCTTTCTTT. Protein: CASTHSGVNGAFF.

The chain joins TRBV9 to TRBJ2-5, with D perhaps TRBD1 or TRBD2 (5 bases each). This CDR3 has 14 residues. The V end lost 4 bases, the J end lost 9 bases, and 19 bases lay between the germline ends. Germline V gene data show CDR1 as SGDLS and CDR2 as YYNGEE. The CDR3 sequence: CASSPGTGSGAQYF. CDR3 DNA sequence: TGTGCCAGCAGCCCCGGGACGGGGTCCGGGGCCCAGTACTTC. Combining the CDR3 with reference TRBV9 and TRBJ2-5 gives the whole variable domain DSGVTQTPKHLITATGQRVTLRCSPRSGDLSVYWYQQSLDQGLQFLIQYYNGEERAKGNILERFSAQQFPDLHSELNLSSLELGDSALYFCASSPGTGSGAQYFGPGTRLLVL.

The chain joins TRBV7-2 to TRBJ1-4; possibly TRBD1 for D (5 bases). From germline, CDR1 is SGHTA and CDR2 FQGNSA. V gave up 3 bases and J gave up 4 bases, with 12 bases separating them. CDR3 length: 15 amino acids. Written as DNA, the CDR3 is TGTGCCAGCAGCTTCGGGGGACGGAGTAATGAAAAACTGTTTTTT. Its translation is CASSFGGRSNEKLFF.

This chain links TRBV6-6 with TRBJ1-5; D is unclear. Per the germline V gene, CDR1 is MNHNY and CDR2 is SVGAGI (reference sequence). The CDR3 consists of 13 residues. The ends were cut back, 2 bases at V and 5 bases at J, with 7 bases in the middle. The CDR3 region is CASSYRAHQPQHF. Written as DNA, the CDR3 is TGTGCCAGCAGTTACAGGGCCCATCAGCCCCAGCATTTT.

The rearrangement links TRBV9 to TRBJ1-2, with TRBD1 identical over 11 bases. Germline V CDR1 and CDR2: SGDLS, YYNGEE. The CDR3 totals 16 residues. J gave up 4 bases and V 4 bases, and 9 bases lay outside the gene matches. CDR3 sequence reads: CASSLRGTGGSYGYTF. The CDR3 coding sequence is TGTGCCAGCAGCCTTAGAGGGACAGGGGGGTCCTATGGCTACACCTTC.

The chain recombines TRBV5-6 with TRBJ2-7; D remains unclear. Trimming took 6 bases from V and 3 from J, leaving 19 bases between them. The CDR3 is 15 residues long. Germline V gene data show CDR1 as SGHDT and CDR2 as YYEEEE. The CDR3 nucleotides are TGTGCCAGCACCCTCTTCGGGTTTTGGGGCTACGAGCAGTACTTC. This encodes CASTLFGFWGYEQYF.

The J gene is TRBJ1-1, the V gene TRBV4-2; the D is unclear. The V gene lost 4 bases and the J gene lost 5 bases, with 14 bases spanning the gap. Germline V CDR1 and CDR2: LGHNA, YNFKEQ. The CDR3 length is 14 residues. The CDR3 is CASSLDGVGTEAFF. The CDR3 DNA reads TGTGCCAGCAGCCTTGACGGAGTTGGAACTGAAGCTTTCTTT.

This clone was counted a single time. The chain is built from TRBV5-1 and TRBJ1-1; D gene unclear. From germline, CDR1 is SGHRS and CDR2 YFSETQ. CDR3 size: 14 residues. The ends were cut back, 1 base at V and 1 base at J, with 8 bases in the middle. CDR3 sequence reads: CASSLLAANTEAFF. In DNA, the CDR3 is TGCGCCAGCAGCTTGCTGGCAGCGAACACTGAAGCTTTCTTT.